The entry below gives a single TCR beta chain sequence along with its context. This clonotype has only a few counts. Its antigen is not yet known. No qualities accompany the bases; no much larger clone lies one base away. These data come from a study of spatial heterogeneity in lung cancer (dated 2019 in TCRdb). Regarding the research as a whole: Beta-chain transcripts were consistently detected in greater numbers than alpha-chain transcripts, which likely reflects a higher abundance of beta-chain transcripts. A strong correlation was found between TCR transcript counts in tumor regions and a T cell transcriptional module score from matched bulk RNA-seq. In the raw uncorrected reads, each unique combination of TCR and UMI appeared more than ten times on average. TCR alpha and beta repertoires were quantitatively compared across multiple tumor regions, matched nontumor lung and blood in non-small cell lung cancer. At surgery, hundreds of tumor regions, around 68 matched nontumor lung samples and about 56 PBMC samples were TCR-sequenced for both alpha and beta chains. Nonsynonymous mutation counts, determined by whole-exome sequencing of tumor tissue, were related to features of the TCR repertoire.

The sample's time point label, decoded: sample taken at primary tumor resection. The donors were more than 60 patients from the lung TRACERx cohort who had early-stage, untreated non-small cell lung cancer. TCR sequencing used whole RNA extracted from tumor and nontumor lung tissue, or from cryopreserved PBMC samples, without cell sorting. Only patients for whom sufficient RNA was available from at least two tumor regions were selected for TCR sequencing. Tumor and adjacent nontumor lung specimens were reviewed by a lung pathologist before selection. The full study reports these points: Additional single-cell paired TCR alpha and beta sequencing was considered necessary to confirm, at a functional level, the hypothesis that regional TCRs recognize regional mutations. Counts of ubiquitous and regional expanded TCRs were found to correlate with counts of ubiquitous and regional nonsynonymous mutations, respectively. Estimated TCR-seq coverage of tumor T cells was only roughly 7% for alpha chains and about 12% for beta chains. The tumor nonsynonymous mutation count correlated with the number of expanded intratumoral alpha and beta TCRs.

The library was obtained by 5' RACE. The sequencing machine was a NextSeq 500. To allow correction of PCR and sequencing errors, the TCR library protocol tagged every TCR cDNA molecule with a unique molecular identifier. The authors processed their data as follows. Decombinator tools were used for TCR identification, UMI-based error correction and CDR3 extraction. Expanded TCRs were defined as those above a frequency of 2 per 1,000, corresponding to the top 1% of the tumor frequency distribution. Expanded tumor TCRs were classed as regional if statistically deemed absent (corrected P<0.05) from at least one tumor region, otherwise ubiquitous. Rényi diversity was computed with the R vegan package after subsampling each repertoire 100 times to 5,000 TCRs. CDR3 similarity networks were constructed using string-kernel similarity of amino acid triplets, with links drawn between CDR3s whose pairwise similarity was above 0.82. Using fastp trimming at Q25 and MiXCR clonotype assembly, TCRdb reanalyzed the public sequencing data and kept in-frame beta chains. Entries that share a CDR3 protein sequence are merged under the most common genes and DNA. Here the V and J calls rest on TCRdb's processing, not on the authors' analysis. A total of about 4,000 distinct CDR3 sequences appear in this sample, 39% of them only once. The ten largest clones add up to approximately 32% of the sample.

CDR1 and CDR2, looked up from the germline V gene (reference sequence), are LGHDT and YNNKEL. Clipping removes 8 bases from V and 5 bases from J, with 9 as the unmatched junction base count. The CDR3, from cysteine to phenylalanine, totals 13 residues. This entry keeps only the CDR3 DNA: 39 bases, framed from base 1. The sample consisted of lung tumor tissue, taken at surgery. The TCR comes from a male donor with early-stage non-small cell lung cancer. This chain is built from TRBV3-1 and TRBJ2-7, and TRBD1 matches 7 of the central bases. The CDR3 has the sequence CASRQGGINEQYF. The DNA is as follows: TGTGCCAGCCGACAGGGCGGAATCAACGAGCAGTACTTC.